This TCR beta chain was sequenced for a study of graft-versus-host responses after intestinal transplantation. The assay was immunoSEQ multiplex PCR, and TCRdb's table has in-frame clones only and misses some. The table includes some 76,000 clones, about nine tenths detected once. Remarks on this clone: Antigen specificity is unknown.

Germline V CDR1 and CDR2: KGHSH, LQKENI. CDR3 length equals 15 residues. V was clipped by 3 bases and J by 3 bases; unmatched bases: 4. The sequence was obtained from a human donor who was the organ donor for an intestinal transplant. V usage is TRBV18 and J usage is TRBJ2-1; TRBD1 agrees at 8 bases. The material was unstimulated CD8+ T cells sorted from spleen or lymph node cells, obtained before transplant. The CDR3 DNA follows: TGTGCCAGCTCACCTACAGGGGGTGACTACAATGAGCAGTTCTTC. Residues: CASSPTGGDYNEQFF.